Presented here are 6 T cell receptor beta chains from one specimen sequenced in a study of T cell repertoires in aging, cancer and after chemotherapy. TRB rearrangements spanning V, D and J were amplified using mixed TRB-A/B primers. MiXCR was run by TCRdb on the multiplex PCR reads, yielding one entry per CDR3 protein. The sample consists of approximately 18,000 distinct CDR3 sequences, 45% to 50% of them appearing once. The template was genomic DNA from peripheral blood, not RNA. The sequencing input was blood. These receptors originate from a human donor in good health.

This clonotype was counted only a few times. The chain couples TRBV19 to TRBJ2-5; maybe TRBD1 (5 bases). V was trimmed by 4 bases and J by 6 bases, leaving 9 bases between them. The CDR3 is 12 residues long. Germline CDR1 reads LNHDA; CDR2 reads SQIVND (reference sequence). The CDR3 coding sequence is TGTGCCAGTAGTAGTCAGGGAAAGACCCAGTACTTC. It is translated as CASSSQGKTQYF. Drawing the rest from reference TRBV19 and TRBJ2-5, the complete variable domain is DGGITQSPKYLFRKEGQNVTLSCEQNLNHDAMYWYRQDPGQGLRLIYYSQIVNDFQKGDIAEGYSVSREKKESFPLTVTSAQKNPTAFYLCASSSQGKTQYFGPGTRLLVL.

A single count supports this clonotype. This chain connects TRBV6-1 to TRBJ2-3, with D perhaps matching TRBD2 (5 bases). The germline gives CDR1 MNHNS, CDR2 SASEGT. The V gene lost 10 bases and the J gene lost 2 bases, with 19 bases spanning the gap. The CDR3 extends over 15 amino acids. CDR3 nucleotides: TGTGCCACTATCCTAGCTCTACTTAACACAGATACGCAGTATTTT. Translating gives CATILALLNTDTQYF.

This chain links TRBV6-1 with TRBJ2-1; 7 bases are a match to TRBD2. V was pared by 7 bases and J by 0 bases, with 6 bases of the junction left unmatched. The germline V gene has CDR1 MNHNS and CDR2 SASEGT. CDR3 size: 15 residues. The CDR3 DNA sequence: TGTGCCAGCACCCCGGGACTAACCTCCTACAATGAGCAGTTCTTC. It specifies CASTPGLTSYNEQFF.

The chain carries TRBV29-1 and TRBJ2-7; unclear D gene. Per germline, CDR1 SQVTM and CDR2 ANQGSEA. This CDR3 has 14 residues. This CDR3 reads CTPETHGFYYEQYF. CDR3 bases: TGCACCCCCGAAACCCACGGGTTCTACTACGAGCAGTACTTC.

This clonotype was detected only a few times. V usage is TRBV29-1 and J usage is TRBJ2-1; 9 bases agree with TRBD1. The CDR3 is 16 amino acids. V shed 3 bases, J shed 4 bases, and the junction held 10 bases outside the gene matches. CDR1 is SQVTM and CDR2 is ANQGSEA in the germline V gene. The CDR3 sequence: CSVEPPDRGTYNEQFF. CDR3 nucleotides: TGCAGCGTTGAGCCCCCTGACAGGGGGACTTACAATGAGCAGTTCTTC.

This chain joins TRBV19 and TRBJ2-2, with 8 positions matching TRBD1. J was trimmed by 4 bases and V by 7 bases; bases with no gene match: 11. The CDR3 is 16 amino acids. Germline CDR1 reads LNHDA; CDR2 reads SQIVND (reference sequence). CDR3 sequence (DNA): TGTGCCAGTACCTTCCGTCCAGGGGGCGCCACCGGGGAGCTGTTTTTT. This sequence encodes CASTFRPGGATGELFF.